This is a list of T cell receptor beta chains from one sample in a study of T cells after somatic rescue of genetic block. The method was immunoSEQ multiplex PCR; TCRdb's version includes in-frame clones alone and lacks a portion of them. The sample gives 13,000 to 15,000 clones, around 71% of which show up once; 13% to 15% is in the top ten. The sequenced material came from peripheral blood mononuclear cells (PBMCs). The origin of the receptors is a boy younger than 18. The CDR3 runs from the conserved cysteine through the conserved F or W. D genes are given only for firm matches. Some rows mark clone size as missing; the rest say once, few, many or name a class of expanded clone.

D	size	V	J	DNA	CDR3
.	.	TRBV18	TRBJ1-1	TGTGCCAGCTCACCACCGGCTAGTACTGAAGCTTTCTTT	CASSPPASTEAFF
TRBD2	.	TRBV5-1	TRBJ2-3	TGCGCCAGCAGCTTGGTAGTGGGAGGGAGCACAGATACGCAGTATTTT	CASSLVVGGSTDTQYF
TRBD1	.	TRBV4-2	TRBJ2-7	TGTGCCAGCAGCCAAACGCCTCAGGGGGCGCAGAACGAGCAGTACTTC	CASSQTPQGAQNEQYF
TRBD1	.	TRBV18	TRBJ2-3	TGTGCCAGCCGAGGACAGGGGATTTCAACAGATACGCAGTATTTT	CASRGQGISTDTQYF
.	.	TRBV7-8	TRBJ2-7	TGTGCCAGCAGCTTAGAAGCCAGGGTTGGCTACGAGCAGTACTTC	CASSLEARVGYEQYF
TRBD2	few	TRBV7-9	TRBJ2-1	TGTGCCAGCAGCCTCAGCTGGACTAGAATCAATGAGCAGTTCTTC	CASSLSWTRINEQFF
.	.	TRBV28	TRBJ2-5	TGTGCCAGCAGTTTACCCAGGGGCCCCCAGTACTTC	CASSLPRGPQYF
TRBD2	few	TRBV4-1	TRBJ2-1	TGCGCCAGCAGCCCATCCGGACTAGTCACCTACAATGAGCAGTTCTTC	CASSPSGLVTYNEQFF
.	.	TRBV5-1	TRBJ2-5	TGCGCCAGCGGGACCCTAGCTCAAGAGACCCAGTACTTC	CASGTLAQETQYF
TRBD1	.	TRBV27	TRBJ2-5	TGTGCCAGCAGCGGACAGGGTGGGGTCCAAGAGACCCAGTACTTC	CASSGQGGVQETQYF
.	.	TRBV10-3	TRBJ2-3	TGTGCCATCAGTGAGCTCGGGGGGCCAGATACGCAGTATTTT	CAISELGGPDTQYF
.	.	TRBV9	TRBJ1-5	TGTGCCAGCAGCGTAGGGGGGGGCAATCAGCCCCAGCATTTT	CASSVGGGNQPQHF
.	.	TRBV5-1	TRBJ2-2	TGCGCCAGCAGCTTAAGGTCGACCGGGGAGCTGTTTTTT	CASSLRSTGELFF
TRBD1	.	TRBV15	TRBJ1-1	TGTGCCACCAGCAGACTTGGAATGGACAGGACTTACGAAGCTTTCTTT	CATSRLGMDRTYEAFF
.	.	TRBV7-2	TRBJ1-2	TGTGCCAGCAGCTTGAATGTGGGAGGGGAAAGGATCTATGGCTACACCTTC	CASSLNVGGERIYGYTF
.	.	TRBV30	TRBJ2-3	TGTGCCTGGGCTTCAGCGGGTGGTACAGATACGCAGTATTTT	CAWASAGGTDTQYF
.	.	TRBV6-1	TRBJ2-4	TGTGCCAGCAGTGCGCAGGGCGGGCTAGCCAAAAACATTCAGTACTTC	CASSAQGGLAKNIQYF
.	.	TRBV5-6	TRBJ1-1	TGTGCCAGCAGCTTGGCAATAACTGCTTTCTTT	CASSLAITAFF